Below, one T cell receptor (beta chain) is given with its context. At one boundary the junction diverges from the germline segment, which might be a read error. The data are from a study of T-cell memory formation after mild COVID-19. Turning to the study itself: There were largely donor-specific TCR clusters.

From the 5' RACE reads, TCRdb called clonotypes with MiXCR, one entry per CDR3 protein. The sample holds around 390,000 distinct CDR3 sequences; roughly 15% are singletons and the top ten take approximately 21%. The CDR3 runs 15 residues. CDR1 SGHTA and CDR2 FQGTGA come from the germline V gene. This TCR was sampled from a young man who had mild COVID-19 (a few samples of this study predate the infection). Cell type and time point are not known. Sequences were obtained from PBMCs or a T cell subset sorted from them (not recorded which). The V gene is TRBV7-3, the J gene TRBJ2-2, with a weak D call TRBD1 (7 bases). This chain's CDR3 is CASSQGRGDTWELFF. DNA of the CDR3: TGTGCCAGCAGTCAGGGCAGGGGGGACACCTGGGAGCTGTTTTTT. Looking up the rest from reference TRBV7-3 and TRBJ2-2 gives the full variable domain: GAGVSQTPSNKVTEKGKYVELRCDPISGHTALYWYRQSLGQGPEFLIYFQGTGAADDSGLPNDRFFAVRPEGSVSTLKIQRTERGDSAVYLCASSQGRGDTWELFFGEGSRLTVL.